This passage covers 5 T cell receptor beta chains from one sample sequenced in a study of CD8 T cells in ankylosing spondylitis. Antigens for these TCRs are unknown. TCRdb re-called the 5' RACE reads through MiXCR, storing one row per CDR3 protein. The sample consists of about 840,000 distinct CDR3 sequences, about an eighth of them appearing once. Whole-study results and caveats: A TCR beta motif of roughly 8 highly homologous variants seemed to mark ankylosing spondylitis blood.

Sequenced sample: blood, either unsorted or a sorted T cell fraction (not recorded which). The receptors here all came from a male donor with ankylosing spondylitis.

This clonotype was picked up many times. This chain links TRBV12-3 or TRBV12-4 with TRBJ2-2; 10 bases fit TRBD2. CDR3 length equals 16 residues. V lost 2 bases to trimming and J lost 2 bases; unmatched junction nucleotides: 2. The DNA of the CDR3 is TGTGCCAGCAGTTTACTACTAGCGGGAAACACCGGGGAGCTGTTTTTT. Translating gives CASSLLLAGNTGELFF.

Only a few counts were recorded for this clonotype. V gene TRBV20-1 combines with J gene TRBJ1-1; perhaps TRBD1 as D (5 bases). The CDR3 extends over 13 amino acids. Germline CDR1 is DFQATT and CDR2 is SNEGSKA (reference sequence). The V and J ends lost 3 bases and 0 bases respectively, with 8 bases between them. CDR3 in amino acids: CSARATVNTEAFF. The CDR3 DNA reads TGCAGTGCTAGGGCGACAGTGAACACTGAAGCTTTCTTT.

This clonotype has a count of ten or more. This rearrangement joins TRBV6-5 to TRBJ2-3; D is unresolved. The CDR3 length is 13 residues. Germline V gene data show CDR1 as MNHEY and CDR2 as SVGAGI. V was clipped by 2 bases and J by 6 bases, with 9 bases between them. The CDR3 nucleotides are TGTGCCAGCAGTTACGTCGTTGGTGATACGCAGTATTTT. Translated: CASSYVVGDTQYF.

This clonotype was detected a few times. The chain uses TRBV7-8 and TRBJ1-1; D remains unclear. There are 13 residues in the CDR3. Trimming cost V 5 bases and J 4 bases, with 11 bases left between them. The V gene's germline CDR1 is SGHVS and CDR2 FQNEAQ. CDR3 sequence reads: CASSPRVSTEAFF. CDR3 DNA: TGTGCCAGCAGCCCGAGGGTGAGCACTGAAGCTTTCTTT.

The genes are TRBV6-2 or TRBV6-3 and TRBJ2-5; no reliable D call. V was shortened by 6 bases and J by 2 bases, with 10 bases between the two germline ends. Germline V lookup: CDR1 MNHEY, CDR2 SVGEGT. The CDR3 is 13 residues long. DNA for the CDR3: TGTGCCAGCAGGGCCTACAGTCAAGAGACCCAGTACTTC. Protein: CASRAYSQETQYF.